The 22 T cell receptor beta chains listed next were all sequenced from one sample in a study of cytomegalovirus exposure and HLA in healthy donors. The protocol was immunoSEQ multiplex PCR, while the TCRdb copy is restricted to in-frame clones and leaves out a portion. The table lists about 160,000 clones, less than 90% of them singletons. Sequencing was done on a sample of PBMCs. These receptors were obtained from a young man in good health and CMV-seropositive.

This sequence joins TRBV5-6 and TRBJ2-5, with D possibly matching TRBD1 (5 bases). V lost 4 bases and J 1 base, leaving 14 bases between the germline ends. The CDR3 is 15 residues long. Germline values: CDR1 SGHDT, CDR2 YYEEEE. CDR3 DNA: TGTGCCAGCAGCCCTAATGGGGCGGTCCAAGAGACCCAGTACTTC. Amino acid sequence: CASSPNGAVQETQYF.

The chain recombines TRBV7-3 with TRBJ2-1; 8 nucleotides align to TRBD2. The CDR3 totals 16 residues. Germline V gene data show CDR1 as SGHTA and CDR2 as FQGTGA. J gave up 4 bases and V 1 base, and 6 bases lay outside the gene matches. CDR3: CASSLRASGPYNEQFF. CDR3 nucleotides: TGTGCCAGCAGCTTAAGGGCTAGCGGGCCTTACAATGAGCAGTTCTTC. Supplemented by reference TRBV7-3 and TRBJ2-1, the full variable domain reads GAGVSQTPSNKVTEKGKYVELRCDPISGHTALYWYRQSLGQGPEFLIYFQGTGAADDSGLPNDRFFAVRPEGSVSTLKIQRTERGDSAVYLCASSLRASGPYNEQFFGPGTRLTVL.

The CDR3 sequence is CASSLVRGYTF. CDR3 bases: TGTGCCAGCAGCTTAGTGAGGGGCTACACCTTC. The V gene is TRBV7-9, the J gene TRBJ1-2, with D hard to call. The V gene lost 1 base and the J gene lost 8 bases, with 5 bases spanning the gap. The CDR3 is 11 residues long. Per the germline V gene, CDR1 is SEHNR and CDR2 is FQNEAQ (reference sequence).

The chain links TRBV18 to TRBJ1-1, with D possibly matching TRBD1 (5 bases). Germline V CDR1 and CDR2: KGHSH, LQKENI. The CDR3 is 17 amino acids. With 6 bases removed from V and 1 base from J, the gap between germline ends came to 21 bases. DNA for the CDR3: TGTGCCAGCTCCCGAGTGGGACTGCAATCCTCGAACACTGAAGCTTTCTTT. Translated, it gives CASSRVGLQSSNTEAFF.

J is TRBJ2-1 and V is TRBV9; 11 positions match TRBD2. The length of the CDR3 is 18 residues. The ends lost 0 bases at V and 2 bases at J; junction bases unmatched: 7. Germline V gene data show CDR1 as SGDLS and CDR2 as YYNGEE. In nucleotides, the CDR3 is TGTGCCAGCAGCGTAGCTCCTAGCGGGGGGCTTACCTACAATGAGCAGTTCTTC. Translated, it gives CASSVAPSGGLTYNEQFF.

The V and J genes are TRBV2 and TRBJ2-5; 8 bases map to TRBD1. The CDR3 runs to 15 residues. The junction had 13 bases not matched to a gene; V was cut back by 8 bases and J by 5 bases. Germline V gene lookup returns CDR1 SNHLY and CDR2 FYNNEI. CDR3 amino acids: CASQTGASSGETQYF. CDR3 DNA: TGTGCCAGCCAGACAGGGGCTTCCAGCGGGGAGACCCAGTACTTC.

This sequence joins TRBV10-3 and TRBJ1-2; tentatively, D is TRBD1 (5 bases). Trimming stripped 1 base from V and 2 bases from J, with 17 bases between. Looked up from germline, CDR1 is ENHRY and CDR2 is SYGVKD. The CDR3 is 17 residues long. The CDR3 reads CAISEWNLDKANYGYTF. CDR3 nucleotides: TGTGCCATCAGTGAGTGGAACCTGGACAAGGCGAACTATGGCTACACCTTC.

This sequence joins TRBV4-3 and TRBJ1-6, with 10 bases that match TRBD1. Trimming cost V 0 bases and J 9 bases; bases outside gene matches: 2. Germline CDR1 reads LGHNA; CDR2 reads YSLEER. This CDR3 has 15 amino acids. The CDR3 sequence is CASSQDGTGVSPLHF. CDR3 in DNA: TGCGCCAGCAGCCAAGACGGGACAGGGGTTTCACCCCTCCACTTT.

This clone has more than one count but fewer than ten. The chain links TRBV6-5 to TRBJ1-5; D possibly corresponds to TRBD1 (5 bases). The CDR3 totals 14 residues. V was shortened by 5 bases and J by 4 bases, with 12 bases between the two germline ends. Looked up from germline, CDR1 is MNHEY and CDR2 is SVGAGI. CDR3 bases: TGTGCCAGCAGTCCCGGGACTGTGAATCAGCCCCAGCATTTT. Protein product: CASSPGTVNQPQHF.

The CDR3 nucleotides read TGCAGCACCGCCCCCGGCAGCGGGGACTATGGCTACACCTTC. Translated: CSTAPGSGDYGYTF. The chain has TRBV29-1 and TRBJ1-2, with D unresolved. V was trimmed by 8 bases and J by 3 bases, leaving 19 bases between them. Per germline, CDR1 SQVTM and CDR2 ANQGSEA. CDR3 length: 14 amino acids. Based on the CDR3 plus reference TRBV29-1 and TRBJ1-2, the full variable domain is SAVISQKPSRDICQRGTSLTIQCQVDSQVTMMFWYRQQPGQSLTLIATANQGSEATYESGFVIDKFPISRPNLTFSTLTVSNMSPEDSSIYLCSTAPGSGDYGYTFGSGTRLTVV.

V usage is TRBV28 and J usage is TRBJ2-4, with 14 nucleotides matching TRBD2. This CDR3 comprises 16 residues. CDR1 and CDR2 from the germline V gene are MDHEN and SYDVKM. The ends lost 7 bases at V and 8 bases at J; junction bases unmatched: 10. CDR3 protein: CASTPGTSGSWDIQYF. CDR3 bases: TGTGCCAGCACCCCGGGGACTAGCGGGAGTTGGGACATTCAGTACTTC.

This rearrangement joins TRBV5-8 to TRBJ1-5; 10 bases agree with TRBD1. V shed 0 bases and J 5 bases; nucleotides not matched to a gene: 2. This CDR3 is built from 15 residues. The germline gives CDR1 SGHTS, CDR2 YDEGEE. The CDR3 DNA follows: TGTGCCAGCAGCTTGGGACAGGGGGCATATCAGCCCCAGCATTTT. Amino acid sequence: CASSLGQGAYQPQHF.

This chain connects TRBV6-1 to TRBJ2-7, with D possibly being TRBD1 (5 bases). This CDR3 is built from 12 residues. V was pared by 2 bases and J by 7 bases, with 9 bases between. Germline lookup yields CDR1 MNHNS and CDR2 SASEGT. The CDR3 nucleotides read TGTGCCAGCAGTGAACCCCCAGGGGAGCAGTACTTC. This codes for CASSEPPGEQYF.

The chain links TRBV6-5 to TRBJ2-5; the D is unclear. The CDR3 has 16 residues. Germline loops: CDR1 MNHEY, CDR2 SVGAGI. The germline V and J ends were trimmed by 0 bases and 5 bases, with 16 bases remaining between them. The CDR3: CASSYSRGKLGETQYF. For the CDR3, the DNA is TGTGCCAGCAGTTACTCGAGAGGAAAGCTTGGGGAGACCCAGTACTTC.

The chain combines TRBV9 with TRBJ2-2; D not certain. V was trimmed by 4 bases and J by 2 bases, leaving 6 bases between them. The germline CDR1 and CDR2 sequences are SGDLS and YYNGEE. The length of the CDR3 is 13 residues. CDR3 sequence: CASSPLNTGELFF. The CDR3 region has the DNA TGTGCCAGCAGCCCCCTAAACACCGGGGAGCTGTTTTTT.

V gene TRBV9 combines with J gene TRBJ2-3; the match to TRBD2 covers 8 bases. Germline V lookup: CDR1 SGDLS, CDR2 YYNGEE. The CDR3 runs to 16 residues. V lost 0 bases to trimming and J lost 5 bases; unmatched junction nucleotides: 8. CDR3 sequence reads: CASSVGGSGAEDTQYF. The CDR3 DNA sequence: TGTGCCAGCAGCGTAGGAGGTAGCGGGGCTGAAGATACGCAGTATTTT. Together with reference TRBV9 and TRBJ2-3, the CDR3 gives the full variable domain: DSGVTQTPKHLITATGQRVTLRCSPRSGDLSVYWYQQSLDQGLQFLIQYYNGEERAKGNILERFSAQQFPDLHSELNLSSLELGDSALYFCASSVGGSGAEDTQYFGPGTRLTVL.

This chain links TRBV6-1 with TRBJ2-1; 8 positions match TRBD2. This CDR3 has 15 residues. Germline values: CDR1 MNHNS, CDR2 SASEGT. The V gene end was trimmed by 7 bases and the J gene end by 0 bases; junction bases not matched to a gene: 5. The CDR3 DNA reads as TGTGCCAGCAACGTAGCGGGAAGCTCCTACAATGAGCAGTTCTTC. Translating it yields CASNVAGSSYNEQFF.

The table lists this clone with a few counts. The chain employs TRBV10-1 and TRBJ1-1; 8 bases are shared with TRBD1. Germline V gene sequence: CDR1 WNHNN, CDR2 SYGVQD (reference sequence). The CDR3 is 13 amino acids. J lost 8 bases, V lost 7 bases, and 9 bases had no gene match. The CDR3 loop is CASNRGQGGEAFF. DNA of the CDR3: TGCGCCAGCAACCGAGGACAGGGTGGGGAAGCTTTCTTT.

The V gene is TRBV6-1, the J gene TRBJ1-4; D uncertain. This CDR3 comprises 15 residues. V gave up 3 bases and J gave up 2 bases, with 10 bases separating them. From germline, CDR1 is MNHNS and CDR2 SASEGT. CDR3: CASSDVTATNEKLFF. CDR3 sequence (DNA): TGTGCCAGCAGTGATGTTACAGCTACTAATGAAAAACTGTTTTTT.

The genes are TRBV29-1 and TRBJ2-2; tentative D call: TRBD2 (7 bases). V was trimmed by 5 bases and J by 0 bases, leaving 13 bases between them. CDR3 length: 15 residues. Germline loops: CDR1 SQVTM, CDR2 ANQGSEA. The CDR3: CSVLAGATNTGELFF. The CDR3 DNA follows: TGCAGCGTTCTGGCGGGGGCTACGAACACCGGGGAGCTGTTTTTT.

In DNA, the CDR3 is TGCAGCTACGCCGGAGGGCGGGAGGGGAACGAGCAGTACTTC. This encodes CSYAGGREGNEQYF. The rearrangement uses TRBV29-1 and TRBJ2-7; the match to TRBD2 covers 9 bases. After removal of 8 bases from V and 5 bases from J, the junction contained 13 bases not matched to a gene. The germline V gene encodes CDR1 SQVTM and CDR2 ANQGSEA. This CDR3 region has 14 residues.

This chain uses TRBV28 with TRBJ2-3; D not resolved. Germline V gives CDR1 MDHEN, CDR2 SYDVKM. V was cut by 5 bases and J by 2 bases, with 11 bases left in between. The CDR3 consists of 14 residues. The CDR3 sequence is CASSPPVFTDTQYF. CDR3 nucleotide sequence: TGTGCCAGCAGTCCACCGGTCTTCACAGATACGCAGTATTTT.